The entry that follows covers one T cell receptor (beta chain) sequence. Its antigen remains unknown. CDR1 LGHNA and CDR2 YNFKEQ come from the germline V gene. The V segment lost 4 bases and the J segment 7 bases; nucleotides outside the gene matches: 11. This CDR3 spans 17 amino acids. This specimen comes from a study of tumor and adjacent non-tumor tissue in lung cancer. In the study overall: Stage I to III disease affected about nine men and 5 women aged about 30 to 85. General study findings and limits: Higher tumor TCR diversity was associated with shorter survival. In normal lung, the top 100 clones were significantly more dominant than in tumor. Compared with tumor, normal lung showed significantly lower TCR diversity.

The template was RNA from unsorted bulk tissue. Three rounds of nested PCR, following a modified ARM-PCR protocol, produced the TCRbeta library. A single record per CDR3 protein comes from TCRdb applying MiXCR to the multiplex PCR reads. The data hold fewer than 150,000 distinct CDR3 sequences, with approximately 70% observed a single time. The rearrangement links TRBV4-2 to TRBJ2-2; 11 bases are a match to TRBD2. This sequence originates from a man aged 55 to 70 with small cell lung cancer. The specimen sequenced was lung tumor tissue. The DNA for the CDR3 is TGTGCCAGCAGCCCCACCCCTGGACTAGCGGGCAACGGGGAGCTGTTTTTT. It codes for CASSPTPGLAGNGELFF.